This T cell receptor beta chain was identified in a study of a mutant IDH1 vaccine in newly diagnosed glioma. Data came from immunoSEQ multiplex PCR; TCRdb stores just in-frame clones and leaves some out. Of about 54,000 clones in the sample, around 83% were seen once. The time point was: week 47, end of study. What each vaccine dose contained was 300 ug of mutant IDH1 20-mer peptide, accompanied by topical imiquimod. Donors harbored newly found WHO grade 3 or 4 IDH1-mutant, ATRX-lost astrocytomas. With respect to this clone: What it binds is unknown.

The V segment lost 4 bases and the J segment 6 bases; nucleotides outside the gene matches: 5. CDR3 size: 13 residues. Per the germline V gene, CDR1 is MNHNY and CDR2 is SVGAGI (reference sequence). The sequence was obtained from a woman aged 45 to 65 with glioma. The J gene is TRBJ1-2, the V gene TRBV6-6; 7 nucleotides line up with TRBD1. The starting material was PBMCs, obtained from a glioma patient whose treatment included an IDH1 peptide vaccine. CDR3 region: CASSFTTGHGYTF. As DNA, the CDR3 is TGTGCCAGCAGTTTCACGACAGGGCATGGCTACACCTTC.